A selection of T cell receptor beta chains follows, all from one sample in a study of lymphopenia after photon versus proton radiotherapy. Generated by immunoSEQ multiplex PCR, the TCRdb table keeps only in-frame clones and is missing some. The data contain some 40,000 clones, around nine tenths of them singletons. The sequences come from peripheral blood, collected from a patient treated with photon-based radiotherapy. These receptors were collected from a man aged 55 to 70 with cholangiocarcinoma. The CDR3 runs from the conserved cysteine through the conserved F or W. A D gene is named only where the DNA matches it firmly. Not all rows give a size; the values are once, few, many and, for expanded clones, a class.

J,V,D,size,CDR3,DNA
TRBJ2-7,TRBV28,.,few,CASSLNDEQYF,TGTGCCAGCAGTCTTAATGACGAGCAGTACTTC
TRBJ2-2,TRBV5-1,.,.,CASSLVTNTGELFF,TGCGCCAGCAGCTTGGTTACGAACACCGGGGAGCTGTTTTTT
TRBJ1-6,TRBV19,.,.,CASSFNNSPLHF,TGTGCCAGTAGTTTCAATAATTCACCCCTCCACTTT
TRBJ2-7,TRBV6-5,TRBD1,.,CATRTGATYEQYF,TGTGCCACCCGGACAGGGGCCACCTACGAGCAGTACTTC
TRBJ2-1,TRBV5-4,TRBD1,.,CASSFKDRGYNEQFF,TGTGCCAGCAGCTTTAAGGACAGGGGTTACAATGAGCAGTTCTTC
TRBJ2-3,TRBV5-1,.,.,CASSLGRVTDTQYF,TGCGCCAGCAGCTTAGGCAGGGTGACAGATACGCAGTATTTT
TRBJ2-2,TRBV12-5,.,.,CASGLKRAEGVRNTGELFF,TGTGCTAGTGGTTTGAAGCGGGCCGAGGGGGTTCGGAACACCGGGGAGCTGTTTTTT
TRBJ1-6,TRBV19,.,.,CASKQPSSYNSPLHF,TGTGCCAGCAAACAGCCAAGCTCCTATAATTCACCCCTCCACTTT
TRBJ1-2,TRBV28,TRBD1,few,CASSLYGTGNGYTF,TGTGCCAGCAGTTTATATGGGACAGGGAATGGCTACACCTTC
TRBJ2-4,TRBV19,.,.,CATGSVNIQYF,TGTGCCACAGGGTCCGTAAACATTCAGTACTTC
TRBJ2-7,TRBV19,.,.,CATLPSVGAFAEQYF,TGTGCCACCCTCCCCTCCGTCGGGGCCTTCGCCGAGCAGTACTTC
TRBJ2-7,TRBV10-3,TRBD2,.,CAIRTSGKSEQYF,TGTGCCATCAGAACTAGCGGGAAAAGTGAGCAGTACTTC
TRBJ2-7,TRBV7-9,.,.,CASSLFGESYEQYF,TGTGCCAGCAGCTTATTCGGCGAGTCCTACGAGCAGTACTTC
TRBJ2-7,TRBV4-2,TRBD2,.,CASSQPTPLGREAAYEQYF,TGTGCCAGCAGCCAACCAACCCCCCTGGGGCGGGAGGCGGCCTACGAGCAGTACTTC
TRBJ1-1,TRBV11-2,.,.,CASSLDLGNRAEAFF,TGTGCCAGCAGCTTAGATCTTGGGAATAGGGCTGAAGCTTTCTTT
TRBJ1-1,TRBV19,TRBD1,.,CASSHGQADTEAFF,TGTGCCAGTAGTCATGGACAGGCGGACACTGAAGCTTTCTTT
TRBJ1-1,TRBV5-1,.,.,CASSLAYRGMNTEAFF,TGCGCCAGCAGCTTGGCCTATCGGGGAATGAACACTGAAGCTTTCTTT
TRBJ2-7,TRBV2,TRBD1,.,CASSDPGTGGHEQYF,TGTGCCAGCAGTGACCCCGGGACAGGGGGACACGAGCAGTACTTC
TRBJ1-6,TRBV6-6,.,.,CASSLTAFGSPLHF,TGTGCCAGCAGTCTGACAGCTTTCGGTTCACCCCTCCACTTT
TRBJ2-3,TRBV29-1,.,.,CSVAEINPTDTQYF,TGCAGCGTTGCAGAAATAAACCCCACAGATACGCAGTATTTT
TRBJ1-2,TRBV19,.,.,CASSIGPSNYGYTF,TGTGCCAGTAGTATAGGGCCGAGTAACTATGGCTACACCTTC
TRBJ2-5,TRBV5-1,.,.,CASSLVGDTETQYF,TGCGCCAGCAGCTTGGTGGGCGACACAGAGACCCAGTACTTC
TRBJ1-1,TRBV6-5,.,.,CASSQKDRRNTEAFF,TGTGCCAGCAGTCAAAAAGACAGAAGGAACACTGAAGCTTTCTTT